Below, 21 T cell receptor beta chains from the same sample are listed, as sequenced in a study of T cell changes during pregnancy in multiple sclerosis. Profiled with immunoSEQ multiplex PCR; TCRdb holds only in-frame clones, not every one. This table holds about 110,000 clones, just over 90% found once. The starting material was peripheral blood, obtained after pregnancy. Every receptor here comes from a female donor with multiple sclerosis, enrolled in a pregnancy study.

The V and J genes are TRBV7-3 and TRBJ2-1, with 8 nucleotides matching TRBD1. After removal of 2 bases from V and 5 bases from J, the junction contained 5 bases not matched to a gene. CDR3 length: 15 amino acids. CDR1 and CDR2 (germline): SGHTA, FQGTGA. The CDR3 region is CASSLGQGSHNEQFF. The CDR3 DNA follows: TGTGCCAGCAGCTTAGGACAGGGAAGTCACAATGAGCAGTTCTTC. Together with reference TRBV7-3 and TRBJ2-1, the CDR3 gives the full variable domain: GAGVSQTPSNKVTEKGKYVELRCDPISGHTALYWYRQSLGQGPEFLIYFQGTGAADDSGLPNDRFFAVRPEGSVSTLKIQRTERGDSAVYLCASSLGQGSHNEQFFGPGTRLTVL.

The chain uses TRBV5-1 and TRBJ2-3; 7 positions match TRBD1. The V and J ends lost 4 bases and 2 bases, in that order; junction bases with no gene match: 7. Germline V CDR1 and CDR2: SGHRS, YFSETQ. The CDR3 runs to 15 residues. The CDR3 DNA sequence: TGCGCCAGCAGCCAGGACAGGACCAACACAGATACGCAGTATTTT. Amino acid sequence: CASSQDRTNTDTQYF.

J is TRBJ2-7 and V is TRBV9; 8 bases match TRBD2. Germline V gene data show CDR1 as SGDLS and CDR2 as YYNGEE. The CDR3 has 14 residues. V lost 0 bases, J lost 5 bases, and 4 bases stayed unmatched. This chain's CDR3 is CASSVAGGADEQYF. The DNA for the CDR3 is TGTGCCAGCAGCGTAGCCGGGGGGGCCGACGAGCAGTACTTC.

The CDR3 protein is CASSQEPRQRIGNTIYF. CDR3 bases: TGCGCCAGCAGCCAAGAGCCCCGCCAGCGGATCGGAAACACCATATATTTT. The chain combines TRBV4-1 with TRBJ1-3, with D hard to call. Germline assignment: CDR1 MGHRA and CDR2 YSYEKL. The CDR3 sequence is 17 residues long. Trimming shortened V by 0 bases and J by 4 bases, and 16 bases separated the two germline ends.

The V and J genes are TRBV7-9 and TRBJ1-2, with D hard to call. Looked up from germline, CDR1 is SEHNR and CDR2 is FQNEAQ (reference sequence). The germline V and J ends were trimmed by 7 bases and 1 base, with 25 bases remaining between them. The CDR3 has 18 amino acids. This CDR3 reads CASNDRDNPAGFNYGYTF. As DNA, the CDR3 is TGTGCCAGCAACGATAGGGATAACCCGGCGGGCTTTAACTATGGCTACACCTTC.

V gene TRBV6-5 combines with J gene TRBJ1-2; the match to TRBD1 covers 8 bases. Germline lookup yields CDR1 MNHEY and CDR2 SVGAGI. This CDR3 has 15 residues. V was clipped by 11 bases and J by 4 bases; unmatched bases: 15. In DNA, the CDR3 is TGTGCCTCGAGGACAGGGCCCAAAGGGGGCTATGGCTACACCTTC. This translates into CASRTGPKGGYGYTF.

V gene TRBV4-1 combines with J gene TRBJ2-2; 7 nucleotides align to TRBD2. Germline CDR1 is MGHRA and CDR2 is YSYEKL. The CDR3 runs 17 residues. V dropped 0 bases and J dropped 6; count of bases not matched to a gene: 10. The CDR3 bases are TGCGCCAGCAGCCAAGATGGGCGGGGGTTTACGGCCGGGGAGCTGTTTTTT. It is translated as CASSQDGRGFTAGELFF.

This chain joins TRBV9 and TRBJ2-6, with a weak D call TRBD2 (5 bases). The length of the CDR3 is 17 residues. V gave up 4 bases and J gave up 0 bases, with 14 bases separating them. Germline lookup yields CDR1 SGDLS and CDR2 YYNGEE. Here the CDR3 DNA reads TGTGCCAGCAGCCCCGGAGGTAGCACCTCTGGGGCCAACGTCCTGACTTTC. It specifies CASSPGGSTSGANVLTF.

This chain connects TRBV7-3 to TRBJ1-1; TRBD1 aligns across 8 bases. Germline loops: CDR1 SGHTA, CDR2 FQGTGA. The CDR3 contains 14 residues. V shed 4 bases, J shed 5 bases, and the junction held 6 bases outside the gene matches. CDR3 sequence reads: CASSSGQAATEAFF. The CDR3 DNA reads TGTGCCAGCAGCTCGGGACAGGCGGCGACTGAAGCTTTCTTT.

This clone was counted a few times. This chain joins TRBV9 and TRBJ1-6, with D tentatively TRBD1 (5 bases). Germline V gene data show CDR1 as SGDLS and CDR2 as YYNGEE. The CDR3 covers 15 residues. Trimming stripped 4 bases from V and 7 bases from J, with 15 bases between. The CDR3 here is CASSQNGAANSPLHF. The CDR3 DNA follows: TGTGCCAGCAGCCAAAATGGGGCCGCAAATTCACCCCTCCACTTT.

V gene TRBV29-1 combines with J gene TRBJ1-1, with D perhaps TRBD1 (6 bases). Germline assignment: CDR1 SQVTM and CDR2 ANQGSEA. CDR3 size: 12 residues. V lost 7 bases and J 6 bases, leaving 15 bases between the germline ends. The CDR3 sequence is CSAEGGTPEAFF. The CDR3 nucleotides read TGCAGCGCCGAGGGGGGGACTCCTGAAGCTTTCTTT.

The V call is TRBV15, the J call TRBJ1-4; TRBD1 might be the D (5 bases). V shed 7 bases and J shed 3 bases, with 15 bases lying between them. This CDR3 contains 15 residues. Per the germline V gene, CDR1 is LNHNV and CDR2 is YYDKDF (reference sequence). The DNA of the CDR3 is TGTGCCACCACCGCTACAGGCAGCCCTAATGAAAAACTGTTTTTT. It is translated as CATTATGSPNEKLFF.

V is TRBV27 and J is TRBJ2-6; perhaps TRBD1 as D (6 bases). The germline V gene encodes CDR1 MNHEY and CDR2 SMNVEV (reference sequence). The CDR3 has 17 residues. V lost 4 bases and J lost 0, with 13 bases in between. For the CDR3, the DNA is TGTGCCAGCAGTTCCCTGGACAGCAACTCTGGGGCCAACGTCCTGACTTTC. Translated: CASSSLDSNSGANVLTF. Complete variable domain (other parts from reference TRBV27 and TRBJ2-6): EAQVTQNPRYLITVTGKKLTVTCSQNMNHEYMSWYRQDPGLGLRQIYYSMNVEVTDKGDVPEGYKVSRKEKRNFPLILESPSPNQTSLYFCASSSLDSNSGANVLTFGAGSRLTVL.

The chain links TRBV9 to TRBJ1-2, with 9 bases aligning to TRBD1. The germline CDR1 and CDR2 sequences are SGDLS and YYNGEE. The V segment lost 3 bases and the J segment 8 bases; nucleotides outside the gene matches: 5. CDR3 length: 13 amino acids. The CDR3 DNA is TGTGCCAGCAGCGGATGGACAGGGGAAGGCTACACCTTC. Its translation is CASSGWTGEGYTF.

This chain connects TRBV9 to TRBJ1-1; 9 positions agree with TRBD1. Per germline, CDR1 SGDLS and CDR2 YYNGEE. J gave up 3 bases and V 4 bases, and 7 bases lay outside the gene matches. The CDR3 spans 15 residues. The CDR3 reads CASSLEGQGDTEAFF. CDR3 DNA: TGTGCCAGCAGCCTAGAGGGACAGGGCGACACTGAAGCTTTCTTT.

V usage is TRBV18 and J usage is TRBJ2-7; 7 positions match TRBD1. The CDR3 is 14 residues long. The V segment lost 3 bases and the J segment 2 bases; nucleotides outside the gene matches: 4. Per the germline V gene, CDR1 is KGHSH and CDR2 is LQKENI. CDR3 sequence: CASSPPGQPYEQYF. The CDR3 DNA reads TGTGCCAGCTCACCCCCGGGACAGCCCTACGAGCAGTACTTC.

The chain couples TRBV6-5 to TRBJ2-7; TRBD2 matches at 8 bases. With V trimmed by 7 bases and J by 2 bases, 7 bases remained unmatched. The germline V gene has CDR1 MNHEY and CDR2 SVGAGI. The CDR3 has 14 residues. The CDR3 DNA reads as TGTGCCAGCACATCAGGGCGGGGGGCCTACGAGCAGTACTTC. This codes for CASTSGRGAYEQYF.

J is TRBJ1-1 and V is TRBV12-5; D is possibly TRBD1 (5 bases). Germline loops: CDR1 LGHNT, CDR2 FRNRAP. The CDR3 has 13 amino acids. V lost 5 bases and J 11 bases, leaving 18 bases between the germline ends. CDR3 nucleotide sequence: TGTGCTAGTGGTCCCCGGGGGGAGAGGGAGGCTTTCTTT. This sequence encodes CASGPRGEREAFF.

The CDR3 bases are TGCGCCAGCAGTGGGGAGGAAAGGGTTTACAATGAGCAGTTCTTC. Protein: CASSGEERVYNEQFF. The V and J genes are TRBV4-1 and TRBJ2-1; the D gene is possibly TRBD2 (6 bases). Germline V gives CDR1 MGHRA, CDR2 YSYEKL. Between the trimmed V and J ends, which lost 6 bases and 4 bases, there was a span of 16 bases. The CDR3 is 15 amino acids.

The rearrangement links TRBV10-1 to TRBJ1-4; tentative D call: TRBD1 (5 bases). Per germline, CDR1 WNHNN and CDR2 SYGVQD (reference sequence). The V and J ends lost 10 bases and 8 bases respectively, with 17 bases between them. This CDR3 spans 13 amino acids. CDR3 in amino acids: CANPGGGGEKLFF. The CDR3 DNA follows: TGCGCCAACCCCGGGGGGGGTGGGGAAAAACTGTTTTTT.

The chain links TRBV19 to TRBJ2-1; TRBD2 might be the D (5 bases). Germline CDR1 is LNHDA and CDR2 is SQIVND (reference sequence). There are 16 residues in the CDR3. Trimming took off 3 bases at V and 6 bases at J, with 18 bases between the two ends. The CDR3 protein is CASSMVGFGVFNEQFF. The CDR3 region has the DNA TGTGCCAGTAGTATGGTCGGGTTCGGGGTGTTCAATGAGCAGTTCTTC.